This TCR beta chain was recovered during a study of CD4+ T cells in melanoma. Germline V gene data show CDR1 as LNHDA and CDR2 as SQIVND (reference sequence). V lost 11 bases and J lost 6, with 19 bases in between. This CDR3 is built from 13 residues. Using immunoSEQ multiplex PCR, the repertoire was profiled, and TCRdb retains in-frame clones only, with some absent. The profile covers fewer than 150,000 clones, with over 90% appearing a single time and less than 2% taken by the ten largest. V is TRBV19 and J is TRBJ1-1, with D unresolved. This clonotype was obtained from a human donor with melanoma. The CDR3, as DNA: TGTGCCTCGCGACCGCACGGGTCACCTGAAGCTTTCTTT. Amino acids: CASRPHGSPEAFF.